A selection of T cell receptor beta chains follows, all from one sample in a study of blood T cell repertoires in COVID-19. TCRdb keeps only in-frame clones here, not all; method: immunoSEQ multiplex PCR. Among some 99,000 clones listed, about four fifths were seen once. Sample: peripheral blood. The receptors derive from an older man with acute or convalescent COVID-19. Each CDR3 is given with its conserved first and last residue. The D gene is left open where the match is weak. Size is omitted from some rows. Given values are once, few, many or a class for expanded clones.

J gene: TRBJ2-2
D gene: NA
V gene: TRBV28
clone size: once
CDR3 protein: CASTRDMNTGELFF
CDR3 DNA: TGTGCCAGCACCCGGGACATGAACACCGGGGAGCTGTTTTTT

J gene: TRBJ2-3
D gene: TRBD1
V gene: TRBV2
clone size: NA
CDR3 protein: CASSEAWTGRPDTQYF
CDR3 DNA: TGTGCCAGCAGTGAAGCATGGACAGGGCGTCCAGATACGCAGTATTTT

J gene: TRBJ1-1
D gene: NA
V gene: TRBV7-2
clone size: few
CDR3 protein: CASSLGRLSNTEAFF
CDR3 DNA: TGTGCCAGCAGCTTAGGTCGGTTATCGAACACTGAAGCTTTCTTT

J gene: TRBJ1-1
D gene: NA
V gene: TRBV10-3
clone size: NA
CDR3 protein: CAISESGGTEAFF
CDR3 DNA: TGTGCCATCAGTGAGTCGGGGGGTACTGAAGCTTTCTTT

J gene: TRBJ1-3
D gene: NA
V gene: TRBV6-5
clone size: NA
CDR3 protein: CASSYSKQGTDTIYF
CDR3 DNA: TGTGCCAGCAGTTACTCGAAGCAGGGGACGGACACCATATATTTT

J gene: TRBJ2-3
D gene: NA
V gene: TRBV9
clone size: NA
CDR3 protein: CASSVAPVADTQYF
CDR3 DNA: TGTGCCAGCAGCGTAGCCCCGGTAGCAGATACGCAGTATTTT

J gene: TRBJ2-7
D gene: NA
V gene: TRBV2
clone size: few
CDR3 protein: CASSAGPYEQYF
CDR3 DNA: TGTGCCAGCAGCGCGGGGCCCTACGAGCAGTACTTC

J gene: TRBJ2-7
D gene: NA
V gene: TRBV2
clone size: NA
CDR3 protein: CASTTDSRVSYEQYF
CDR3 DNA: TGTGCCAGCACCACCGACTCCCGCGTCTCCTACGAGCAGTACTTC

J gene: TRBJ1-3
D gene: NA
V gene: TRBV19
clone size: once
CDR3 protein: CASTQDRGSGNTIYF
CDR3 DNA: TGTGCCAGTACTCAGGACAGAGGCTCTGGAAACACCATATATTTT

J gene: TRBJ2-5
D gene: NA
V gene: TRBV19
clone size: NA
CDR3 protein: CASSIATRQETQYF
CDR3 DNA: TGTGCCAGTAGTATAGCAACAAGACAAGAGACCCAGTACTTC

J gene: TRBJ2-2
D gene: TRBD2
V gene: TRBV7-2
clone size: NA
CDR3 protein: CASSPASGRARTGELFF
CDR3 DNA: TGTGCCAGCAGCCCGGCTAGCGGGAGGGCCAGGACCGGGGAGCTGTTTTTT

J gene: TRBJ2-3
D gene: TRBD2
V gene: TRBV5-1
clone size: NA
CDR3 protein: CASTLLAGATDTQYF
CDR3 DNA: TGCGCCAGCACCCTCCTAGCGGGAGCCACAGATACGCAGTATTTT

J gene: TRBJ1-4
D gene: TRBD1
V gene: TRBV6-5
clone size: NA
CDR3 protein: CASSYLGTGQEKLFF
CDR3 DNA: TGTGCCAGCAGTTATCTAGGGACAGGGCAGGAAAAACTGTTTTTT

J gene: TRBJ2-4
D gene: NA
V gene: TRBV9
clone size: NA
CDR3 protein: CASSEGQPNLAKNIQYF
CDR3 DNA: TGTGCCAGCAGTGAAGGACAGCCAAACCTAGCCAAAAACATTCAGTACTTC

J gene: TRBJ1-2
D gene: NA
V gene: TRBV3-1/TRBV3-2
clone size: few
CDR3 protein: CASSQRLGGYTF
CDR3 DNA: TGTGCCAGCAGCCAGCGACTTGGTGGCTACACCTTC

J gene: TRBJ1-1
D gene: NA
V gene: TRBV18
clone size: NA
CDR3 protein: CASSPFREGTEAFF
CDR3 DNA: TGTGCCAGCTCACCATTCCGGGAGGGCACTGAAGCTTTCTTT

J gene: TRBJ2-2
D gene: TRBD2
V gene: TRBV5-1
clone size: NA
CDR3 protein: CASSSGLAGPNGELFF
CDR3 DNA: TGCGCCAGCAGCTCAGGACTAGCGGGACCCAACGGGGAGCTGTTTTTT

J gene: TRBJ1-5
D gene: NA
V gene: TRBV6-5
clone size: few
CDR3 protein: CASGRASGNQPQHF
CDR3 DNA: TGTGCCAGCGGCAGGGCGAGTGGCAATCAGCCCCAGCATTTT

J gene: TRBJ2-3
D gene: TRBD2
V gene: TRBV9
clone size: NA
CDR3 protein: CASSSGTSPSTDTQYF
CDR3 DNA: TGTGCCAGCAGCTCCGGGACTAGCCCTAGCACAGATACGCAGTATTTT

J gene: TRBJ1-5
D gene: NA
V gene: TRBV16
clone size: NA
CDR3 protein: CASSQSEASNQPQHF
CDR3 DNA: TGTGCCAGCAGCCAATCGGAGGCAAGCAATCAGCCCCAGCATTTT

J gene: TRBJ1-6
D gene: NA
V gene: TRBV7-9
clone size: NA
CDR3 protein: CASSGALQGSSYNSPLHF
CDR3 DNA: TGTGCCAGCAGCGGGGCCTTGCAGGGGAGCTCCTATAATTCACCCCTCCACTTT

J gene: TRBJ2-1
D gene: TRBD1
V gene: TRBV28
clone size: NA
CDR3 protein: CASTSPGTGHNEQFF
CDR3 DNA: TGTGCCAGCACCTCCCCTGGGACAGGGCACAATGAGCAGTTCTTC

J gene: TRBJ2-5
D gene: NA
V gene: TRBV5-1
clone size: NA
CDR3 protein: CASSLGPGAGQETQYF
CDR3 DNA: TGCGCCAGCAGCCTTGGCCCAGGGGCAGGTCAAGAGACCCAGTACTTC

J gene: TRBJ2-2
D gene: TRBD1
V gene: TRBV3-1/TRBV3-2
clone size: few
CDR3 protein: CASSQVRGFSTGELFF
CDR3 DNA: TGTGCCAGCAGCCAAGTCAGGGGGTTTAGCACCGGGGAGCTGTTTTTT

J gene: TRBJ2-2
D gene: NA
V gene: TRBV5-1
clone size: NA
CDR3 protein: CASSLASERFTGELFF
CDR3 DNA: TGCGCCAGCAGCTTGGCCTCCGAGAGGTTCACCGGGGAGCTGTTTTTT

J gene: TRBJ2-7
D gene: NA
V gene: TRBV5-1
clone size: NA
CDR3 protein: CASSLGVRGASYEQYF
CDR3 DNA: TGCGCCAGCAGCCTTGGGGTTCGGGGTGCCTCCTACGAGCAGTACTTC

J gene: TRBJ2-7
D gene: TRBD2
V gene: TRBV20-1
clone size: NA
CDR3 protein: CSAGAGYEQYF
CDR3 DNA: TGCAGTGCTGGAGCGGGGTACGAGCAGTACTTC

J gene: TRBJ2-1
D gene: TRBD2
V gene: TRBV6-5
clone size: NA
CDR3 protein: CASRSGTSGLLAFF
CDR3 DNA: TGTGCCAGCAGATCCGGGACTAGCGGACTTTTGGCGTTCTTC

J gene: TRBJ2-7
D gene: NA
V gene: TRBV15
clone size: many
CDR3 protein: CATSRDFGQSYEQYF
CDR3 DNA: TGTGCCACCAGCAGAGATTTTGGACAGTCCTACGAGCAGTACTTC

J gene: TRBJ1-2
D gene: TRBD1
V gene: TRBV30
clone size: NA
CDR3 protein: CAWAGQGLYGYTF
CDR3 DNA: TGTGCCTGGGCAGGACAGGGGCTCTATGGCTACACCTTC

J gene: TRBJ1-1
D gene: NA
V gene: TRBV24-1
clone size: NA
CDR3 protein: CATSDSNKAFF
CDR3 DNA: TGTGCCACCAGTGATTCGAACAAGGCTTTCTTT

J gene: TRBJ1-2
D gene: TRBD1
V gene: TRBV9
clone size: NA
CDR3 protein: CASSVGQGRDNYGYTF
CDR3 DNA: TGTGCCAGCAGCGTAGGACAGGGGAGGGATAACTATGGCTACACCTTC

J gene: TRBJ2-1
D gene: TRBD2
V gene: TRBV19
clone size: NA
CDR3 protein: CASSIEGLDYNEQFF
CDR3 DNA: TGTGCCAGTAGTATAGAGGGACTAGACTACAATGAGCAGTTCTTC

J gene: TRBJ2-6
D gene: NA
V gene: TRBV19
clone size: NA
CDR3 protein: CASRGREGPGANVLTF
CDR3 DNA: TGTGCCAGTAGGGGGAGAGAAGGGCCTGGGGCCAACGTCCTGACTTTC

J gene: TRBJ1-2
D gene: NA
V gene: TRBV5-6
clone size: few
CDR3 protein: CASSFGAYNYGYTF
CDR3 DNA: TGTGCCAGCAGCTTTGGGGCGTACAACTATGGCTACACCTTC

J gene: TRBJ2-7
D gene: NA
V gene: TRBV6-2/TRBV6-3
clone size: NA
CDR3 protein: CASSYLSGAYEQYF
CDR3 DNA: TGTGCCAGCAGTTACTTGTCCGGTGCCTACGAGCAGTACTTC

J gene: TRBJ1-3
D gene: NA
V gene: TRBV7-2
clone size: NA
CDR3 protein: CASSKNYANSGNTIYF
CDR3 DNA: TGTGCCAGCAGCAAAAACTACGCAAACTCTGGAAACACCATATATTTT

J gene: TRBJ1-1
D gene: NA
V gene: TRBV19
clone size: NA
CDR3 protein: CASSMSVNTEAFF
CDR3 DNA: TGTGCCAGTAGTATGTCGGTGAACACTGAAGCTTTCTTT

J gene: TRBJ2-5
D gene: NA
V gene: TRBV6-5
clone size: NA
CDR3 protein: CASSHPRGTETQYF
CDR3 DNA: TGTGCCAGCAGCCACCCGCGGGGTACGGAGACCCAGTACTTC

J gene: TRBJ2-3
D gene: TRBD2
V gene: TRBV7-2
clone size: NA
CDR3 protein: CASSLPAGGPADTQYF
CDR3 DNA: TGTGCCAGCAGCTTACCAGCGGGAGGGCCCGCAGATACGCAGTATTTT

J gene: TRBJ2-2
D gene: TRBD2
V gene: TRBV2
clone size: NA
CDR3 protein: CASSETSGSRTGELFF
CDR3 DNA: TGTGCCAGCAGTGAAACTAGCGGGAGCCGCACCGGGGAGCTGTTTTTT

J gene: TRBJ2-3
D gene: NA
V gene: TRBV4-1
clone size: NA
CDR3 protein: CASSQEVRGSRTDTQYF
CDR3 DNA: TGCGCCAGCAGCCAAGAAGTTAGGGGATCTCGCACAGATACGCAGTATTTT

J gene: TRBJ1-6
D gene: TRBD1
V gene: TRBV18
clone size: few
CDR3 protein: CASSPPGGTGVSPLHF
CDR3 DNA: TGTGCCAGCTCACCACCGGGAGGGACAGGGGTTTCACCCCTCCACTTT

J gene: TRBJ1-2
D gene: NA
V gene: TRBV18
clone size: NA
CDR3 protein: CASSLGAGANYGYTF
CDR3 DNA: TGTGCCAGCTCACTGGGGGCAGGCGCCAACTATGGCTACACCTTC

J gene: TRBJ2-3
D gene: TRBD2
V gene: TRBV27
clone size: NA
CDR3 protein: CASATGLARDTQYF
CDR3 DNA: TGTGCCAGTGCAACGGGACTAGCGCGAGATACGCAGTATTTT

J gene: TRBJ2-3
D gene: NA
V gene: TRBV2
clone size: NA
CDR3 protein: CASSGTRASTDTQYF
CDR3 DNA: TGTGCCAGCTCTGGGACACGTGCTAGCACAGATACGCAGTATTTT

J gene: TRBJ2-5
D gene: TRBD1
V gene: TRBV12-5
clone size: NA
CDR3 protein: CASADRAWETQYF
CDR3 DNA: TGTGCTAGTGCCGACAGGGCCTGGGAGACCCAGTACTTC

J gene: TRBJ2-1
D gene: NA
V gene: TRBV3-1/TRBV3-2
clone size: NA
CDR3 protein: CASSQGGTSSSYNEQFF
CDR3 DNA: TGTGCCAGCAGCCAAGGGGGAACTAGTAGCTCCTACAATGAGCAGTTCTTC

J gene: TRBJ2-7
D gene: TRBD1
V gene: TRBV27
clone size: NA
CDR3 protein: CASIDSNRDRQYF
CDR3 DNA: TGTGCCAGCATTGACTCAAACCGGGACAGGCAGTACTTC

J gene: TRBJ1-3
D gene: NA
V gene: TRBV7-9
clone size: NA
CDR3 protein: CASSLVTGSGNTIYF
CDR3 DNA: TGTGCCAGCAGCTTAGTAACAGGCTCTGGAAACACCATATATTTT

J gene: TRBJ1-2
D gene: TRBD1
V gene: TRBV28
clone size: NA
CDR3 protein: CASSFGQGYGYTF
CDR3 DNA: TGTGCCAGCAGTTTCGGACAGGGGTATGGCTACACCTTC

J gene: TRBJ2-5
D gene: TRBD1
V gene: TRBV6-4
clone size: few
CDR3 protein: CASILPRTGGVTKTQYF
CDR3 DNA: TGTGCCAGCATCCTCCCACGGACAGGGGGAGTTACTAAGACCCAGTACTTC